This T cell receptor (beta chain) was identified in a study of blood T cell repertoires in COVID-19. In this sample, this clone turned up once. TCRdb keeps only in-frame clones here, not all; method: immunoSEQ multiplex PCR. Seen here are about 150,000 clones, around 92% observed once, and the top ten hold approximately 3%. CDR3 length equals 14 residues. V lost 5 bases, J lost 4 bases, and 14 bases lay in between. Germline CDR1 is SEHNR and CDR2 is FQNEAQ (reference sequence). The clonotype comes from a man aged 55 to 70 with acute or convalescent COVID-19. The chain employs TRBV7-9 and TRBJ1-2; D possibly corresponds to TRBD1 (5 bases). Source material: peripheral blood. CDR3 residues: CASSPDTRRYGYTF. CDR3 bases: TGTGCCAGCAGCCCGGACACGAGGCGCTATGGCTACACCTTC.